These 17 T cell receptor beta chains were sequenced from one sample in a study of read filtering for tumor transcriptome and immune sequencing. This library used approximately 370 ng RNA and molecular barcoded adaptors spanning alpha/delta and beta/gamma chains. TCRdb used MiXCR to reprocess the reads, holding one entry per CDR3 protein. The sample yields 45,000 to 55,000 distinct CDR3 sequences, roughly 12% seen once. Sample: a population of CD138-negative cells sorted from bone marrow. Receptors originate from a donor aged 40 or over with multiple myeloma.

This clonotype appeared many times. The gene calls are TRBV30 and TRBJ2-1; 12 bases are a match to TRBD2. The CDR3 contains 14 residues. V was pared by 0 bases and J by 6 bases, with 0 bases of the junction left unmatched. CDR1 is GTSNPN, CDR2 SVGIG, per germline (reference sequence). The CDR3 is CAWSVGLAGNEQFF. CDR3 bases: TGTGCCTGGAGTGTGGGACTAGCGGGCAATGAGCAGTTCTTC.

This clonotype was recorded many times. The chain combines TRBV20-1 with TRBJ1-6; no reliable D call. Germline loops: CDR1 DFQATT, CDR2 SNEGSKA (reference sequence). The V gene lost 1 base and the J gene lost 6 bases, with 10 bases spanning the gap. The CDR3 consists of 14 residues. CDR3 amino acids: CSARAVVVNSPLHF. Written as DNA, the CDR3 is TGCAGTGCTAGAGCTGTAGTGGTTAATTCACCCCTCCACTTT.

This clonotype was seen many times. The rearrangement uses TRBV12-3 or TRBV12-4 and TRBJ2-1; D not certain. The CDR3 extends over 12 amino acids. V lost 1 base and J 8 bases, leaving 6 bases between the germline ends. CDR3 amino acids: CASSLDAYEQFF. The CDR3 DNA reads TGTGCCAGCAGTTTAGACGCATATGAGCAGTTCTTC.

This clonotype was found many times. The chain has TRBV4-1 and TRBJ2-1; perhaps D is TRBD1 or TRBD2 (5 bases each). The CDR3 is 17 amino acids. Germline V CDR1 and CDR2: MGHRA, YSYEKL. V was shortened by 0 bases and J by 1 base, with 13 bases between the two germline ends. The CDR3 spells CASSQEYHGGSYNEQFF. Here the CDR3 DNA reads TGCGCCAGCAGCCAAGAGTATCATGGGGGTTCCTACAATGAGCAGTTCTTC.

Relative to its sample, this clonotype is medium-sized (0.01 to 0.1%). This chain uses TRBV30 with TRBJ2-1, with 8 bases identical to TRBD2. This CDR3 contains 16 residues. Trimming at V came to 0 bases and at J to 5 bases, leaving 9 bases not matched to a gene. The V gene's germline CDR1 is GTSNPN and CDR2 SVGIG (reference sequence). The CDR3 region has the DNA TGTGCCTGGAGTGTGACTTGGCGGGAGGTAAACAATGAGCAGTTCTTC. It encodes CAWSVTWREVNNEQFF.

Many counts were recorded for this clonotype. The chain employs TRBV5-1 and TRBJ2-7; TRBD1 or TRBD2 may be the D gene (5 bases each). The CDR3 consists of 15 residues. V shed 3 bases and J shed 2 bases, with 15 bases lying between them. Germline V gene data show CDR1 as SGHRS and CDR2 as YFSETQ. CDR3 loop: CASSSGPLGAYEQYF. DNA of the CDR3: TGCGCCAGCAGCTCGGGACCTCTCGGGGCCTACGAGCAGTACTTC.

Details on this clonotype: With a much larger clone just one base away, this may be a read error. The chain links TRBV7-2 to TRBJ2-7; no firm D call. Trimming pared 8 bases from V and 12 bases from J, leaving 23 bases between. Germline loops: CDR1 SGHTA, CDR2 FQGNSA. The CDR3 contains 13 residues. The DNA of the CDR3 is TGTGCCAGCGGCTCAGCAATCTCCGGACGGGTGTACTTC. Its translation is CASGSAISGRVYF. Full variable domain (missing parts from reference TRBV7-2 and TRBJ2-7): GAGVSQSPSNKVTEKGKDVELRCDPISGHTALYWYRQSLGQGLEFLIYFQGNSAPDKSGLPSDRFSAERTGGSVSTLTIQRTQQEDSAVYLCASGSAISGRVYFGPGTRLTVT.

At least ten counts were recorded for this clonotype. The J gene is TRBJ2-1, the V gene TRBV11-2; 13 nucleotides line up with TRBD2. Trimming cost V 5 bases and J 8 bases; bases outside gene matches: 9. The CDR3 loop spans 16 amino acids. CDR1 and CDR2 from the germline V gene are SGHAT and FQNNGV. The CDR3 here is CASSPATTSGRDEQFF. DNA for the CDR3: TGTGCCAGCAGCCCCGCCACTACTAGCGGGAGGGATGAGCAGTTCTTC.

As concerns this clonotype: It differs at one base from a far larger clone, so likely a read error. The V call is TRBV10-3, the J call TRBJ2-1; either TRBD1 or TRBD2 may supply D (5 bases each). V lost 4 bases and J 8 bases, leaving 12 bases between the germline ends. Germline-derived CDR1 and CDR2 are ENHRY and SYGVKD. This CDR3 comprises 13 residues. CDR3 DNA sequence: TGTGCCATCAGTGCCGCAGGGACGTATGAGCAGTTCTTC. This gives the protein CAISAAGTYEQFF.

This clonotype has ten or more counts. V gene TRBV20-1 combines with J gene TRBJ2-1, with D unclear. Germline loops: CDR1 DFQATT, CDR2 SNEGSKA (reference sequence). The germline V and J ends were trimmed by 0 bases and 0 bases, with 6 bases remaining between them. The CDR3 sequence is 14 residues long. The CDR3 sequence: CSARDYSSYNEQFF. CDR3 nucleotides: TGCAGTGCTAGAGACTACAGCTCCTACAATGAGCAGTTCTTC.

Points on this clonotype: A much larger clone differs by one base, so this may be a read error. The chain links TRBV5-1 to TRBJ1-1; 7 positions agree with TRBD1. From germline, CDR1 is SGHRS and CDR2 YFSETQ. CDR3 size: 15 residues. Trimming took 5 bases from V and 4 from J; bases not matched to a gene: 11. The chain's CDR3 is CASRPTDRESTEAFF. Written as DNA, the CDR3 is TGCGCCAGCAGACCAACCGACAGGGAGAGCACTGAAGCTTTCTTT.

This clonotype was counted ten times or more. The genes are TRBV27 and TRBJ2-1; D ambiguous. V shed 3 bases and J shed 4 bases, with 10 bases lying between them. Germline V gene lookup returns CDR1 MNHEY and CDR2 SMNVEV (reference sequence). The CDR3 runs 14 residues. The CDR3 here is CASSFGPAYNEQFF. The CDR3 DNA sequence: TGTGCCAGCAGTTTCGGACCAGCGTACAATGAGCAGTTCTTC.

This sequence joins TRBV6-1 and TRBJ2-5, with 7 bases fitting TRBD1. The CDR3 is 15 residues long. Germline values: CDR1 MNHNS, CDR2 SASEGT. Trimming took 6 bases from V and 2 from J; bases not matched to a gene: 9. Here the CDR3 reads CASSKMGTAQETQYF. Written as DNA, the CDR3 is TGTGCCAGCAGCAAGATGGGGACAGCGCAAGAGACCCAGTACTTC.

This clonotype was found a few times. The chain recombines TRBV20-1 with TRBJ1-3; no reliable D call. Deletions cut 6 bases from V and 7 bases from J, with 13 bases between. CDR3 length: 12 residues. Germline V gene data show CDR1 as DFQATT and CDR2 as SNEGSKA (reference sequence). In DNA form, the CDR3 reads TGCAGTGCCCCGGGAATGGAGAACACCATATATTTT. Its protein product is CSAPGMENTIYF.

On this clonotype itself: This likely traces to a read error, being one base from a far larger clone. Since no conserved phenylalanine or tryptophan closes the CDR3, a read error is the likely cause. CDR3 protein: CASSPGQGNTEAFV. The CDR3 nucleotides are TGTGCCAGCAGCCCGGGACAGGGGAACACTGAAGCTTTCGTT. The gene calls are TRBV6-5 and TRBJ1-1; 9 bases line up with TRBD1. Per germline, CDR1 MNHEY and CDR2 SVGAGI. The CDR3 runs 14 residues. J was trimmed by 1 base and V by 6 bases; bases with no gene match: 3.

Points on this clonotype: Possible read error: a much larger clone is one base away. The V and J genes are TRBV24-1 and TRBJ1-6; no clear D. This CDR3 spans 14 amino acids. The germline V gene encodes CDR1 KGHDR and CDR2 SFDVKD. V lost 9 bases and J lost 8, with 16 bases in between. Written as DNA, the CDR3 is TGTGCCACCTGTACTGGGGAGAGTGATTCACCCCTCCACTTT. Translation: CATCTGESDSPLHF.

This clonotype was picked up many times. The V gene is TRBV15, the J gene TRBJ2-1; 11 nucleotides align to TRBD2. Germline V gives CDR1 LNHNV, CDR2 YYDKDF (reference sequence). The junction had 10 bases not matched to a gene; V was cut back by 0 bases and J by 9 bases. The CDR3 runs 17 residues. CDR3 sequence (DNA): TGTGCCACCAGCAGAGAGTTAGCGGGAGGGCGGAGGGTTGAGCAGTTCTTC. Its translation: CATSRELAGGRRVEQFF.